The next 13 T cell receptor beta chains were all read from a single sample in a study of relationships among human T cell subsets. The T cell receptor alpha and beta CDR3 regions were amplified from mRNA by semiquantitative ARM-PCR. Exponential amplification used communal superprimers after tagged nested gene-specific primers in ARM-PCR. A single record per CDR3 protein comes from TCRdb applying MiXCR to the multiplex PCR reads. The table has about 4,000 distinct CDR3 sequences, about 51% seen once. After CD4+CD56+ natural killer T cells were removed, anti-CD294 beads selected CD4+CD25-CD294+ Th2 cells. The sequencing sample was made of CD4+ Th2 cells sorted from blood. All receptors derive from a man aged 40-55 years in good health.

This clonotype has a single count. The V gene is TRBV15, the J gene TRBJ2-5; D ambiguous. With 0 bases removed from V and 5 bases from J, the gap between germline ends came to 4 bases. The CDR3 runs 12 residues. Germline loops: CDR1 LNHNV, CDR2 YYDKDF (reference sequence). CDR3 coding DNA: TGTGCCACCAGCAGAGATGGCGAGACCCAGTACTTC. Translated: CATSRDGETQYF.

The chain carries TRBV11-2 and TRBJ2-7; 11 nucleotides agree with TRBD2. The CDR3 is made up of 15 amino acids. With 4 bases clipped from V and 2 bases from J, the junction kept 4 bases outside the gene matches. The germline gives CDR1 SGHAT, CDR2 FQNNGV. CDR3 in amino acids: CASSSISGRAYEQYF. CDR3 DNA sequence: TGTGCCAGCAGCTCGATTAGCGGGAGGGCCTACGAGCAGTACTTC.

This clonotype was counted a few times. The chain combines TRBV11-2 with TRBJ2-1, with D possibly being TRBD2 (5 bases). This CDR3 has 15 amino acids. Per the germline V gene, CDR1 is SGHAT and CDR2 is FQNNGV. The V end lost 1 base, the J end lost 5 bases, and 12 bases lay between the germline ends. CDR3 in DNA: TGTGCCAGCAGCTTAGCCGTTGGAGGTAACAATGAGCAGTTCTTC. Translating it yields CASSLAVGGNNEQFF.

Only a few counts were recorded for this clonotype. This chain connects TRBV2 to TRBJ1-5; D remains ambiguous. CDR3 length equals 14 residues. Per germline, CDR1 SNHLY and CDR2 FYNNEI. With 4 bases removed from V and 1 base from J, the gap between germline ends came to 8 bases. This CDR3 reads CASSGGGSNQPQHF. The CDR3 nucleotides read TGTGCCAGCAGTGGGGGAGGCAGCAATCAGCCCCAGCATTTT.

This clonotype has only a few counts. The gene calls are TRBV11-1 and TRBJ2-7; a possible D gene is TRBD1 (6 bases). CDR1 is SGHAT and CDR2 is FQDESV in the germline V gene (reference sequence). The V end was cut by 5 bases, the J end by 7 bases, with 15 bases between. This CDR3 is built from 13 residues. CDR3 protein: CASSRTARGEQYF. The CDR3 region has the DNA TGTGCCAGCAGCAGGACAGCTCGCGGGGAGCAGTACTTC.

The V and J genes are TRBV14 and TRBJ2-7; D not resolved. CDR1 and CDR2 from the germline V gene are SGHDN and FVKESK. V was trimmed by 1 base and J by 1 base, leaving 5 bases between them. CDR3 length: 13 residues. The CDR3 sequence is CASSQGASYEQYF. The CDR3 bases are TGTGCCAGCAGCCAAGGCGCATCCTACGAGCAGTACTTC.

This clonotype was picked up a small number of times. The CDR3 sequence is CASSLRGTLGGNQPQHF. As DNA, the CDR3 is TGTGCCAGCAGTTTACGCGGGACACTCGGCGGCAATCAGCCCCAGCATTTT. V usage is TRBV27 and J usage is TRBJ1-5; a possible D gene is TRBD1 (6 bases). The ends were cut back, 2 bases at V and 2 bases at J, with 16 bases in the middle. CDR3 length: 17 residues. Per germline, CDR1 MNHEY and CDR2 SMNVEV (reference sequence).

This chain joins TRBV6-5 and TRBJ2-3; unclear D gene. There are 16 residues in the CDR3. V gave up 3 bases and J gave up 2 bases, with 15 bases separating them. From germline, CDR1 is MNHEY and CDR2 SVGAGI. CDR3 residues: CASSYRMRDPTDTQYF. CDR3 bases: TGTGCCAGCAGTTATAGGATGAGAGACCCCACAGATACGCAGTATTTT.

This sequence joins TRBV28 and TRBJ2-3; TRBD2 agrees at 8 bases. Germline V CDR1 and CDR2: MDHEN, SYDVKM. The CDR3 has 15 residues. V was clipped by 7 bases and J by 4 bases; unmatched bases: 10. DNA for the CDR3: TGTGCCAGCACTGACAGCGGGAGCGCCGCAGATACGCAGTATTTT. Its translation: CASTDSGSAADTQYF.

The CDR3 sequence: CSAVFDSYEQYF. The CDR3 DNA sequence: TGCAGTGCGGTATTTGACAGCTACGAGCAGTACTTC. This chain joins TRBV20-1 and TRBJ2-7; a possible D gene is TRBD1 (5 bases). CDR3 length: 12 amino acids. From germline, CDR1 is DFQATT and CDR2 SNEGSKA (reference sequence). V dropped 6 bases and J dropped 3 bases, with 12 bases sitting between them.

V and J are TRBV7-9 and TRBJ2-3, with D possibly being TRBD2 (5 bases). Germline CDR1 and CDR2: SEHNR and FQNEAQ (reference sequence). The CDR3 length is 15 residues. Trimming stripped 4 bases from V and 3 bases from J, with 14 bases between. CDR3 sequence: CASSSSIGGTDTQYF. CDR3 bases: TGTGCCAGCAGCTCCTCGATTGGAGGAACAGATACGCAGTATTTT.

CDR3 in DNA: TGTGCCAGCAGCCAGTGGGGTAGACTAGCGGGAGTCATTTTCTCCTACAATGAGCAGTTCTTC. It yields the protein CASSQWGRLAGVIFSYNEQFF. This chain joins TRBV11-2 and TRBJ2-1; 12 bases align to TRBD2. This CDR3 comprises 21 residues. After removal of 5 bases from V and 0 bases from J, the junction contained 17 bases not matched to a gene. Germline values: CDR1 SGHAT, CDR2 FQNNGV.

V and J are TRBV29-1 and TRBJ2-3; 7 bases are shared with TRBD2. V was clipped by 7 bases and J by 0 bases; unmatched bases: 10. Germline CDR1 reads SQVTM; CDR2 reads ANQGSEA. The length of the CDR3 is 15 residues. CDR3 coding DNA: TGCAGCGCTGGTATGCGGGAGACTAGCACAGATACGCAGTATTTT. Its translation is CSAGMRETSTDTQYF.